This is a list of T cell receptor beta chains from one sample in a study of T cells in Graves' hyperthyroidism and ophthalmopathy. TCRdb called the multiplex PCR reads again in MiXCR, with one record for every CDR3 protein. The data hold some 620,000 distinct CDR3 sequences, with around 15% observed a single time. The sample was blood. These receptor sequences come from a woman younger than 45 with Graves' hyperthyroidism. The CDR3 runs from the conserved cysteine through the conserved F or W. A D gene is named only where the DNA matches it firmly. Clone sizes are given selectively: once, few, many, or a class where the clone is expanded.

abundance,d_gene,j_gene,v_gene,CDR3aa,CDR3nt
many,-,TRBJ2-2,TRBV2,CARESGTNTGELFF,TGTGCCAGAGAAAGCGGAACGAACACCGGGGAGCTGTTTTTT
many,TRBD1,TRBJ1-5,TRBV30,CAWSPRTGRSNQPQHF,TGTGCCTGGAGTCCTAGGACAGGGCGCAGCAATCAGCCCCAGCATTTT
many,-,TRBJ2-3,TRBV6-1,CASRRGRTDTQYF,TGTGCCAGCAGGAGGGGAAGGACAGATACGCAGTATTTT
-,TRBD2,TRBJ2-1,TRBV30,CAWSGDQRGTLYNEQFF,TGTGCCTGGAGTGGAGACCAGCGGGGGACCCTATACAATGAGCAGTTCTTC
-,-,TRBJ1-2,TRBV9,CASSVSEGSGYGYTF,TGTGCCAGCAGCGTATCGGAGGGGTCGGGCTATGGCTACACCTTC
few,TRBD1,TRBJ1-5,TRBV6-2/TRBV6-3,CASSQISPGQGWTQPQHF,TGTGCCAGCAGTCAAATTTCCCCGGGACAGGGTTGGACTCAGCCCCAGCATTTT
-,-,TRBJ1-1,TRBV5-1,CASSLVHANTEAFF,TGCGCCAGCAGCTTGGTTCATGCGAACACTGAAGCTTTCTTT
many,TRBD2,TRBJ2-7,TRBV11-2,CASSSDLAGFVYEQYF,TGTGCCAGCAGCTCCGATCTAGCGGGATTCGTTTACGAGCAGTACTTC
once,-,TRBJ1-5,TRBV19,CASSIFLTNQPRHF,TGTGCCAGTAGTATATTTCTCACCAATCAGCCCCGGCATTTT
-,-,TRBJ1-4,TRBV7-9,CASSLDGAPNEKLFF,TGTGCCAGCAGCTTGGACGGGGCTCCTAATGAAAAACTGTTTTTT
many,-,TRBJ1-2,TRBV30,CAWSVGSGGYTF,TGTGCCTGGAGTGTGGGTTCGGGGGGCTACACCTTC
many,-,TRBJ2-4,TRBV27,CATATLSGAKNIQYF,TGTGCCACCGCCACCCTCTCTGGCGCCAAAAACATTCAGTACTTC
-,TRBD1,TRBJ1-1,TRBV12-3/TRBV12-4,CASSFWTGANTEAFF,TGTGCCAGCAGTTTTTGGACAGGGGCGAACACTGAAGCTTTCTTT
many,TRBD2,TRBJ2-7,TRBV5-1,CASRPGLSYEQYF,TGCGCCAGCAGACCGGGACTATCCTACGAGCAGTACTTC
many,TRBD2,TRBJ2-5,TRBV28,CASSQTSGRPQYF,TGTGCCAGCAGCCAGACTAGCGGGAGGCCCCAGTACTTC
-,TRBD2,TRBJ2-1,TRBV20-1,CSEAGGGYNEQFF,TGCAGTGAAGCGGGAGGGGGTTACAATGAGCAGTTCTTC
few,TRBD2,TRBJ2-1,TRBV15,CATSRDLGGRAGGEQFF,TGTGCCACCAGCAGAGATCTTGGCGGGAGGGCTGGGGGTGAGCAGTTCTTC
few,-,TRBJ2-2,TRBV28,CASSSLARLEKNTGELFF,TGTGCCAGCAGTTCTTTGGCTAGACTGGAGAAGAACACCGGGGAGCTGTTTTTT
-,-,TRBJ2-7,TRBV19,CTSSIRWRTYEQYF,TGTACCAGTAGTATACGGTGGAGAACCTACGAGCAGTACTTC
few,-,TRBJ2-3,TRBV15,CATSRFKLARVGTDTQYF,TGTGCCACCAGCAGATTTAAGCTGGCGAGAGTAGGCACAGATACGCAGTATTTT
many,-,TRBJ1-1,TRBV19,CASSISLNTEAFF,TGTGCCAGTAGTATATCGTTGAACACTGAAGCTTTCTTT
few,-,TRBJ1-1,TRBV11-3,CASSSGEVLNTEAFF,TGTGCCAGCAGCTCGGGGGAGGTACTGAACACTGAAGCTTTCTTT
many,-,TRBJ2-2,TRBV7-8,CASSLWTAANTGELFF,TGTGCCAGCAGCCTCTGGACAGCCGCGAACACCGGGGAGCTGTTTTTT
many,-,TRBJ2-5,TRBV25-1,CASTPGETQYF,TGTGCCAGCACCCCAGGGGAGACCCAGTACTTC
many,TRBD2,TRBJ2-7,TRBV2,CASKGLADEQYF,TGTGCCAGCAAGGGACTAGCGGACGAGCAGTACTTC
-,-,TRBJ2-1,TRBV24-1,CATSDLIPGSYNEQFF,TGTGCCACCAGTGATTTGATTCCTGGCTCCTACAATGAGCAGTTCTTC
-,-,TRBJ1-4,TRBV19,CATRKNRGWANEKLFF,TGTGCCACGAGGAAAAACCGGGGTTGGGCTAATGAAAAACTGTTTTTT
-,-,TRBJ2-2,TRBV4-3,CASSQVGSRELFF,TGCGCCAGCAGCCAAGTGGGATCCCGGGAGCTGTTTTTT